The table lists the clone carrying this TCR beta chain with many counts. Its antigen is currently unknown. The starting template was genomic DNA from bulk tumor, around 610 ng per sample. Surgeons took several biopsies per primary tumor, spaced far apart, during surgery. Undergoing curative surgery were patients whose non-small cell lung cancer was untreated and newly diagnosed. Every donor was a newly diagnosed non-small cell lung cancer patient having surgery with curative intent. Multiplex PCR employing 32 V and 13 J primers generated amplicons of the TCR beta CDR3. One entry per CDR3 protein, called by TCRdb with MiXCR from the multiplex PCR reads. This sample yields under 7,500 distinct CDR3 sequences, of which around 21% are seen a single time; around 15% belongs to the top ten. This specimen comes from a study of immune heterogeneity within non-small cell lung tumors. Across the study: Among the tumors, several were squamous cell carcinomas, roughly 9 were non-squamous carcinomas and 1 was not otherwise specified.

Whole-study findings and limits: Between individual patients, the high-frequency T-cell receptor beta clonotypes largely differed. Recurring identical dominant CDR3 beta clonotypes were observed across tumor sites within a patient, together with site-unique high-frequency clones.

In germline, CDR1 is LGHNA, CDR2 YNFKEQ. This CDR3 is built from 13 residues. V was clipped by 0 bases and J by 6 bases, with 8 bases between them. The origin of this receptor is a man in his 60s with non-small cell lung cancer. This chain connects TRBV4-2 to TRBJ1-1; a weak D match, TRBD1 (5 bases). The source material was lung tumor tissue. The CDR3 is CASSQDRVAEAFF. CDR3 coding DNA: TGTGCCAGCAGCCAAGACAGGGTCGCTGAAGCTTTCTTT.